A single sample is the source of the 6 T cell receptor beta chains below, sequenced in a study of blood T cell repertoires in COVID-19. Libraries were prepared by immunoSEQ multiplex PCR; TCRdb keeps only in-frame clonotypes and omits some of them. The sample lists roughly 190,000 clones, 82% occurring once. The sequencing input was peripheral blood. These receptors all stem from a woman aged 55-69 years with COVID-19, enrolled during active disease.

This chain uses TRBV30 with TRBJ2-1; D call uncertain. Between the trimmed V and J ends, which lost 3 bases and 8 bases, there was a span of 14 bases. Germline-derived CDR1 and CDR2 are GTSNPN and SVGIG (reference sequence). CDR3 length equals 13 residues. CDR3 DNA: TGTGCCTGGAGCGGCACGCAGGTGCATGAGCAGTTCTTC. Protein: CAWSGTQVHEQFF.

The gene calls are TRBV7-3 and TRBJ2-7; 12 bases line up with TRBD2. V lost 3 bases and J lost 1; bases outside the gene matches: 4. CDR1 and CDR2 (germline): SGHTA, FQGTGA. The CDR3 sequence is 16 residues long. The CDR3 protein is CASSFRGLAGSYEQYF. The DNA for the CDR3 is TGTGCCAGCAGCTTCCGAGGACTAGCGGGATCCTACGAGCAGTACTTC. Combining the CDR3 with reference TRBV7-3 and TRBJ2-7 gives the whole variable domain GAGVSQTPSNKVTEKGKYVELRCDPISGHTALYWYRQSLGQGPEFLIYFQGTGAADDSGLPNDRFFAVRPEGSVSTLKIQRTERGDSAVYLCASSFRGLAGSYEQYFGPGTRLTVT.

The J gene is TRBJ1-2, the V gene TRBV4-2; D is uncertain. Trimming shortened V by 5 bases and J by 5 bases, and 9 bases separated the two germline ends. The length of the CDR3 is 12 residues. Germline V CDR1 and CDR2: LGHNA, YNFKEQ. CDR3 region: CASSSQLYGYTF. The CDR3 DNA follows: TGTGCCAGCAGCTCTCAGTTATATGGCTACACCTTC.

This clone appeared a few times. The identical CDR3 is also encoded by other nucleotide sequences in the sample. The rearrangement uses TRBV7-3 and TRBJ2-1, with D maybe TRBD2 (6 bases). Germline loops: CDR1 SGHTA, CDR2 FQGTGA. The CDR3 spans 15 residues. V was clipped by 5 bases and J by 0 bases, with 11 bases between them. This CDR3 reads CASSPSGSSYNEQFF. CDR3 DNA: TGTGCCAGCAGCCCCTCCGGGAGCTCCTACAATGAGCAGTTCTTC.

Comment on this clone: Other DNA sequences of this sample code for an identical CDR3. The gene calls are TRBV6-5 and TRBJ1-1, with 8 positions matching TRBD1. The V and J ends lost 5 bases and 5 bases, in that order; junction bases with no gene match: 7. Looked up from germline, CDR1 is MNHEY and CDR2 is SVGAGI. This CDR3 contains 14 residues. For the CDR3, the DNA is TGTGCCAGCAGTCCCCGGACAGGGTGGACTGAAGCTTTCTTT. It yields the protein CASSPRTGWTEAFF.

The rearrangement joins TRBV12-3 or TRBV12-4 to TRBJ1-5; 7 positions agree with TRBD1. The CDR3 sequence is 13 residues long. Trimming at V came to 3 bases and at J to 5 bases, leaving 1 base not matched to a gene. CDR3 sequence: CASSFTGDQPQHF. Written as DNA, the CDR3 is TGTGCCAGCAGTTTTACAGGGGATCAGCCCCAGCATTTT.